The rows below give T cell receptor beta chains drawn from one sample of a study of blood T cell repertoires in COVID-19. Assay: immunoSEQ multiplex PCR; the TCRdb copy retains only in-frame clones and omits some. The table lists approximately 250,000 clones, approximately 82% of them singletons. Sequenced sample: peripheral blood. The source of these receptors is a middle-aged woman who had recovered from COVID-19. Both conserved end residues are part of each CDR3. The D gene is left open where the match is weak. A clone size is listed for some rows: how often the clone was seen (once, few, many), or a class if it is expanded.

j_call | clone_size | v_call | d_call | cdr3_nt | cdr3_aa
TRBJ1-5 | - | TRBV2 | - | TGTGCCAGCAGTGCTGAGACAGCTCAGCCCCAGCATTTT | CASSAETAQPQHF
TRBJ1-5 | - | TRBV19 | TRBD1 | TGTGCCAGTTCGGGACAGGGGTATCAGCCCCAGCATTTT | CASSGQGYQPQHF
TRBJ1-5 | - | TRBV29-1 | TRBD1 | TGCAGCGTGGCAGGGGGCCGAGGTAATCAGCCCCAGCATTTT | CSVAGGRGNQPQHF
TRBJ2-3 | - | TRBV10-3 | TRBD2 | TGTGCCATCAGTGGGACGGGGGGGTCCACAGATACGCAGTATTTT | CAISGTGGSTDTQYF
TRBJ1-6 | - | TRBV10-3 | TRBD1 | TGTGCCATCAGTGAAACAGGGGATCTTTCACTCCTCCACTTT | CAISETGDLSLLHF
TRBJ1-2 | - | TRBV11-3 | TRBD1 | TGTGCCAGCAGCTTATCCTCAGGGGGCTATGGCTACACCTTC | CASSLSSGGYGYTF
TRBJ1-3 | once | TRBV4-1 | - | TGCGCCAGCAGCCAAGATCCTCGGGGGGGGATCTCTGGAAACACCATATATTTT | CASSQDPRGGISGNTIYF
TRBJ1-1 | - | TRBV6-5 | TRBD1 | TGTGCCAGCAGTTACTTATCGACAGGGGTTGACACTGAAGCTTTCTTT | CASSYLSTGVDTEAFF
TRBJ2-3 | - | TRBV7-2 | TRBD1 | TGTGCCAGCAGCCGCACCGGGACAGGGGCGACAGATACGCAGTATTTT | CASSRTGTGATDTQYF
TRBJ2-7 | - | TRBV11-3 | TRBD1 | TGTGCCAGCGGCTGGGACAGGGGATCCGAGCAGTACTTC | CASGWDRGSEQYF
TRBJ1-3 | - | TRBV19 | - | TGTGCCAGTAGTGCCCTTGGGGGGGGGCCCAGTTCCTCTGGAAACACCATATATTTT | CASSALGGGPSSSGNTIYF